This is a list of T cell receptor beta chains from one sample in a study of PD-1 blockade in classical Hodgkin lymphoma. Here immunoSEQ multiplex PCR was the method, and the copy in TCRdb shows in-frame clones only, minus some. The sample has around 60,000 clones; more than 70% are singletons. The sample in question was peripheral blood mononuclear cells (PBMCs), obtained before the second cycle of nivolumab. These receptors were taken from a human donor with classical Hodgkin lymphoma. The CDR3 runs from the conserved cysteine through the conserved F or W. D genes are given only for firm matches. Some rows have no size entry. The others give once, few or many, or a class for an expanded clone.

V gene,clone size,J gene,D gene,CDR3 protein,CDR3 DNA
TRBV6-5,-,TRBJ2-4,-,CASSKNGLAKNIQYF,TGTGCCAGCAGTAAAAACGGACTAGCCAAAAACATTCAGTACTTC
TRBV4-2,-,TRBJ2-1,TRBD1,CASSHPGQASSYNEQFF,TGTGCCAGCAGCCACCCCGGACAGGCGAGCTCCTACAATGAGCAGTTCTTC
TRBV27,-,TRBJ2-4,TRBD1,CASRPGTDALAKNIQYF,TGTGCCAGCAGACCTGGGACAGATGCATTAGCCAAAAACATTCAGTACTTC
TRBV15,-,TRBJ2-3,TRBD2,CATSGLAGSTDTQYF,TGTGCCACCAGCGGACTAGCGGGGAGCACGGATACGCAGTATTTT
TRBV6-5,-,TRBJ2-1,TRBD1,CASSSSGTGASHEQFF,TGTGCCAGCAGTTCCTCCGGGACAGGGGCTTCCCATGAGCAGTTCTTC
TRBV28,-,TRBJ1-2,TRBD1,CASRATGRNYGYTF,TGTGCCAGCAGAGCGACAGGGAGAAACTATGGCTACACCTTC
TRBV28,-,TRBJ2-2,-,CASSLGARGGELFF,TGTGCCAGCAGTTTAGGAGCAAGGGGTGGGGAGCTGTTTTTT
TRBV7-2,-,TRBJ1-1,-,CASSLYPRVRGRTEAFF,TGTGCCAGCAGCTTATATCCCAGGGTAAGAGGTAGAACTGAAGCTTTCTTT
TRBV7-2,-,TRBJ2-1,TRBD2,CASSSATNGAGAYNEQFF,TGTGCCAGCAGCTCGGCGACCAACGGAGCGGGGGCTTACAATGAGCAGTTCTTC
TRBV5-1,-,TRBJ1-5,TRBD1,CASSPTGENQPQHF,TGCGCCAGCAGCCCAACAGGGGAGAATCAGCCCCAGCATTTT
TRBV11-2,-,TRBJ1-4,-,CASSHSAATNEKLFF,TGTGCCAGCAGCCATTCAGCTGCAACTAATGAAAAACTGTTTTTT
TRBV11-3,-,TRBJ2-3,-,CARDLPGVFSTDTQYF,TGTGCCAGGGACCTTCCAGGGGTATTTAGCACAGATACGCAGTATTTT
TRBV5-1,-,TRBJ1-4,-,CASSLGKPPEKLFF,TGCGCCAGCAGCCTCGGGAAGCCGCCTGAGAAACTGTTTTTT
TRBV5-1,-,TRBJ2-1,TRBD1,CASSLQGAWNEQFF,TGCGCCAGCAGCTTACAGGGGGCGTGGAATGAGCAGTTCTTC
TRBV7-9,-,TRBJ2-5,TRBD2,CASSLIAGPILGQYF,TGTGCCAGCAGCTTAATAGCGGGGCCTATATTGGGCCAGTACTTC
TRBV6-1,-,TRBJ1-1,-,CASSESGWPEAFF,TGTGCCAGCAGTGAAAGCGGATGGCCAGAAGCTTTCTTT
TRBV9,-,TRBJ1-2,-,CASSVGPNYGYTF,TGTGCCAGCAGCGTCGGACCTAACTATGGCTACACCTTC
TRBV27,-,TRBJ2-7,TRBD1,CASSSGQITYEQYF,TGTGCCAGCAGTTCGGGACAGATAACTTACGAGCAGTACTTC
TRBV19,-,TRBJ1-6,TRBD1,CASSMYGQGGSPLHF,TGTGCCAGTAGTATGTACGGACAGGGAGGTTCACCCCTCCACTTT
TRBV11-2,-,TRBJ2-4,-,CASSLDGERYF,TGTGCCAGCAGCTTAGACGGGGAAAGGTACTTC
TRBV2,-,TRBJ1-5,TRBD1,CASSQDRGNQPQHF,TGTGCCAGCAGTCAGGACAGGGGAAATCAGCCCCAGCATTTT
TRBV6-6,once,TRBJ1-3,-,CASSFRGSRNTIYF,TGTGCCAGCAGTTTCCGTGGAAGCCGAAACACCATATATTTT